Following are 5 T cell receptor beta chains from one sample sequenced in a study of blood T cell repertoires in COVID-19 (dated by TCRdb to 2019 to 2021). The library was obtained by the immunoSEQ multiplex PCR assay. In its TCRdb copy, this immuneACCESS table keeps in-frame sequences only and misses some clones. Where compared with another copy, unresolved V genes explain less than half of these, and the others have no known cause. The sample records 130,000 to 150,000 clones, roughly 90% of which are singletons. 1.8% of the sample is taken by the ten largest. Material for sequencing was peripheral blood. These TCRs come from a man in his sixties or seventies with acute or convalescent COVID-19.

In this sample, this clone turned up once. The genes are TRBV11-3 and TRBJ2-5; weak D call: TRBD1 (7 bases). CDR3 length: 13 amino acids. Germline V gives CDR1 SGHNT, CDR2 YENEEA. V gave up 3 bases and J gave up 5 bases, with 10 bases separating them. The CDR3, as DNA: TGTGCCAGCAGCTTCCCAGGGGGGGAGACCCAGTACTTC. It specifies CASSFPGGETQYF.

The chain combines TRBV19 with TRBJ2-1; a weak D match, TRBD1 (5 bases). The CDR3 contains 16 residues. The germline CDR1 and CDR2 sequences are LNHDA and SQIVND (reference sequence). V lost 7 bases and J lost 3, with 19 bases in between. DNA for the CDR3: TGTGCCAGTAACAATATAGGGGAAAGGCTCTACAATGAGCAGTTCTTC. Its protein is CASNNIGERLYNEQFF. Full variable domain (missing parts from reference TRBV19 and TRBJ2-1): DGGITQSPKYLFRKEGQNVTLSCEQNLNHDAMYWYRQDPGQGLRLIYYSQIVNDFQKGDIAEGYSVSREKKESFPLTVTSAQKNPTAFYLCASNNIGERLYNEQFFGPGTRLTVL.

V gene TRBV7-8 combines with J gene TRBJ1-2; no clear D gene. The CDR3 covers 13 residues. Germline V lookup: CDR1 SGHVS, CDR2 FQNEAQ. V lost 4 bases and J lost 4, with 10 bases in between. This CDR3 reads CASSYEVSYGYTF. The CDR3 DNA follows: TGTGCCAGCAGCTATGAAGTTAGCTATGGCTACACCTTC.

The chain recombines TRBV28 with TRBJ2-4, with unresolved D. The V end was cut by 3 bases, the J end by 0 bases, with 12 bases between. This CDR3 has 16 residues. The germline gives CDR1 MDHEN, CDR2 SYDVKM. CDR3 coding DNA: TGTGCCAGCAGTTTCGGTCCATATATAGCCAAAAACATTCAGTACTTC. Translated, it gives CASSFGPYIAKNIQYF.

The chain joins TRBV2 to TRBJ1-1; the D is unclear. The CDR3 totals 11 residues. V shed 6 bases and J shed 11 bases, with 13 bases lying between them. The germline CDR1 and CDR2 sequences are SNHLY and FYNNEI. Here the CDR3 reads CASSSGPGAFF. CDR3 bases: TGTGCCAGCAGCTCTGGCCCGGGGGCTTTCTTT.